This entry lists 8 T cell receptor beta chains sequenced from one sample in a study of blood T cell repertoires in COVID-19. Method: immunoSEQ multiplex PCR; TCRdb's copy keeps in-frame clones and lacks some. The sample has roughly 150,000 clones; 75% to 90% are singletons. The sample was peripheral blood. These receptor sequences come from a woman in her thirties or forties with acute or convalescent COVID-19.

The chain is built from TRBV9 and TRBJ2-3, with 10 bases aligning to TRBD2. The trim removed 4 bases at V and 4 bases at J, leaving 6 bases unmatched. CDR1 SGDLS and CDR2 YYNGEE come from the germline V gene. This CDR3 has 15 residues. The CDR3 sequence: CASSKAGGTSDTQYF. The CDR3 DNA reads TGTGCCAGCAGCAAAGCGGGAGGGACATCAGATACGCAGTATTTT.

This rearrangement joins TRBV7-3 to TRBJ2-3; TRBD1 is a possible D gene (6 bases). The CDR3 length is 15 residues. CDR1 is SGHTA and CDR2 is FQGTGA in the germline V gene. Trimming removed 5 bases at V and 3 bases at J, with 15 bases between. The CDR3 sequence: CASSTRGGFTDTQYF. The CDR3 bases are TGTGCCAGCAGCACCAGAGGGGGATTTACAGATACGCAGTATTTT.

This clone was recorded a few times. The chain joins TRBV3-1 (or the pseudogene TRBV3-2) to TRBJ2-3, with D possibly being TRBD2 (6 bases). Germline V gene data show CDR1 as LGHDT and CDR2 as YNNKEL (reference sequence). V dropped 0 bases and J dropped 2 bases, with 12 bases sitting between them. The CDR3 covers 16 residues. In nucleotides, the CDR3 is TGTGCCAGCAGCCAAGACAGCATAGCGGACACAGATACGCAGTATTTT. This translates into CASSQDSIADTDTQYF.

This rearrangement joins TRBV29-1 to TRBJ1-1; TRBD1 matches at 9 bases. The V segment lost 7 bases and the J segment 2 bases; nucleotides outside the gene matches: 5. The germline V gene encodes CDR1 SQVTM and CDR2 ANQGSEA. The CDR3 spans 13 residues. CDR3 amino acids: CSARTGANTEAFF. The CDR3 DNA sequence: TGCAGCGCTCGGACAGGGGCTAACACTGAAGCTTTCTTT.

The chain uses TRBV10-3 and TRBJ2-3; perhaps TRBD2 as D (5 bases). Germline V gene sequence: CDR1 ENHRY, CDR2 SYGVKD. This CDR3 is built from 14 residues. The V end lost 5 bases, the J end lost 2 bases, and 11 bases lay between the germline ends. DNA of the CDR3: TGTGCCATCAGTTCGGGAAAGGACACAGATACGCAGTATTTT. It yields the protein CAISSGKDTDTQYF.

This chain links TRBV2 with TRBJ1-2, with TRBD1 identical over 10 bases. The CDR3 has 14 amino acids. V was clipped by 6 bases and J by 7 bases; unmatched bases: 8. Germline V lookup: CDR1 SNHLY, CDR2 FYNNEI. Here the CDR3 DNA reads TGTGCCAGCAGCCCGGGACAGGGGAAATTTGGCTACACCTTC. Amino acid sequence: CASSPGQGKFGYTF.

The V and J genes are TRBV5-5 and TRBJ1-2, with a possible D match to TRBD1 (5 bases). This CDR3 has 15 amino acids. Germline CDR1 and CDR2: SGHKS and YYEKEE (reference sequence). Trimming took off 1 base at V and 6 bases at J, with 16 bases between the two ends. The CDR3 DNA reads as TGTGCCAGCAGCTTGTCGGTTGATGGGGCGGATGGCTACACCTTC. This gives the protein CASSLSVDGADGYTF.

The V gene is TRBV30, the J gene TRBJ2-6; possible D gene TRBD1, 6 bases. Germline CDR1 reads GTSNPN; CDR2 reads SVGIG (reference sequence). CDR3 size: 17 residues. V shed 0 bases and J shed 0 bases, with 12 bases lying between them. The CDR3 DNA follows: TGTGCCTGGAGTGTACCGGGACACTACTCTGGGGCCAACGTCCTGACTTTC. The encoded protein is CAWSVPGHYSGANVLTF.